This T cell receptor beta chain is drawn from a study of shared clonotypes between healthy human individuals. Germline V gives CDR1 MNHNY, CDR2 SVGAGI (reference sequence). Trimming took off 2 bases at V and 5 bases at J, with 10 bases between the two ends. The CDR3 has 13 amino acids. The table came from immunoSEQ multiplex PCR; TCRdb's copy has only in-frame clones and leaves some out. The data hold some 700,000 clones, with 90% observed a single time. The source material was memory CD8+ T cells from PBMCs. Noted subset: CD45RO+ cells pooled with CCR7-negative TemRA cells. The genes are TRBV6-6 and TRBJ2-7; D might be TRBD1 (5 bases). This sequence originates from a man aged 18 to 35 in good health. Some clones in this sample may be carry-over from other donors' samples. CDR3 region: CASSYLTTDEQYF. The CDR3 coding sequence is TGTGCCAGCAGTTACCTGACGACAGACGAGCAGTACTTC.